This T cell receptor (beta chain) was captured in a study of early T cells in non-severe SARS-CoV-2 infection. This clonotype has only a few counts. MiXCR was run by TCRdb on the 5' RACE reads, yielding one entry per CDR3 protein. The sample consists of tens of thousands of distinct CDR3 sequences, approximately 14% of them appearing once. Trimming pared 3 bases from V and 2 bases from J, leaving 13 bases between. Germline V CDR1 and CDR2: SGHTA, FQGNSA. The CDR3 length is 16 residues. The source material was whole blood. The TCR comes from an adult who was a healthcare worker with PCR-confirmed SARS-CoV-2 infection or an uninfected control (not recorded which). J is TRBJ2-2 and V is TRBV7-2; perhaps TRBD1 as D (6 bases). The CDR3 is CASSLVGGLNTGELFF. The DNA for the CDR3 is TGTGCCAGCAGCTTGGTAGGGGGATTAAACACCGGGGAGCTGTTTTTT. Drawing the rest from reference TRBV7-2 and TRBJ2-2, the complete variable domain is GAGVSQSPSNKVTEKGKDVELRCDPISGHTALYWYRQSLGQGLEFLIYFQGNSAPDKSGLPSDRFSAERTGGSVSTLTIQRTQQEDSAVYLCASSLVGGLNTGELFFGEGSRLTVL.